These T cell receptor beta chains were read from a single sample in a study of tumor and adjacent non-tumor tissue in lung cancer. MiXCR, run by TCRdb on the multiplex PCR reads, gives a single entry per CDR3 protein. Here the sample spans about 110,000 distinct CDR3 sequences, over 75% being singletons. Sequenced input: lung tumor tissue. The receptors were gathered from a man between 65 and 80 years old with non-small cell lung cancer. Both conserved end residues are part of each CDR3. The D gene is left open where the match is weak.

v_call d_call cdr3_aa
TRBV5-8 TRBD2 CASSSSGGADAQYF
TRBV11-2 - CASRPVGGSSSGNTIYF
TRBV12-3/TRBV12-4 - CASSWGGWGRGNDQFF
TRBV6-1 - CANNNQELETQNF
TRBV11-3 - CTTSSVGGTSNEKLFF
TRBV11-3 - CASSSRDLGNTIYF
TRBV5-4 - CASILEERENTGELFF
TRBV6-6 - CASRRTNTGELFF
TRBV28 - CVSTPWGEQGSYEQYF
TRBV4-1 - CASSHLPGRHYSNQSQHF
TRBV4-1 - CASSQSLHEQYF
TRBV10-3 TRBD1 CAISGTGAYEQNF
TRBV5-4 TRBD2 CANSGPGTSGRAEKFF
TRBV28 - CASSLYHLAKNIQYF
TRBV6-1 - CASIGAGLYEQYF
TRBV14 TRBD1 CASRGQGLETQYF
TRBV7-9 - CASSVRHGDNYGYTF
TRBV29-1 - CSVLSDKAEAFF
TRBV4-1 - CASSLGVQRSTDTQYF
TRBV4-1 - CASSQVLTVEEAQYF
TRBV6-5 TRBD2 CASRGTSGKQFF
TRBV28 TRBD2 CASSPLAGDPYNGQFF
TRBV2 - CARTGGVGGEAFF
TRBV15 - CATSRLEGQSYNEQFF
TRBV11-2 TRBD2 CTSSISPGTSGTQYF
TRBV20-1 - CSASAGQKSNEQHF
TRBV4-2 TRBD2 CANSQGTSGSGSEQYF
TRBV11-2 - CASSPPTGAPTYEQYF
TRBV28 - CASSDHREETQYF
TRBV30 - CAWSVNRVETQYF
TRBV28 TRBD2 CASSLLSGGPTETQYF
TRBV20-1 TRBD2 CSARDSRFASGLKTFKQYF
TRBV13 - CASTSTTREEQYF
TRBV6-2/TRBV6-3 - CASSYSGPVNGYTF
TRBV11-1 - CASSPPPEVRKDFQETKYF
TRBV29-1 - CSVQDLGVPEQFF
TRBV19 TRBD1 CASIIRTGLVANVLTF
TRBV20-1 - CSAIYRNSPFHF
TRBV12-3/TRBV12-4 TRBD2 CASMRTSGTTDTQYF
TRBV11-1 - CVSSLVRLGDEQYF
TRBV4-1 - CATSQQSQGITYEQYF
TRBV7-8 - CASSLALDTEAFF
TRBV11-2 - CASSPPVGTPSYEQHF
TRBV11-3 - CASIPITVSVYEQCF
TRBV5-5 - CASSLNGGFEVSNQPQHF
TRBV29-1 - CSVQQGTYEQYF
TRBV5-6 - CASSFGGRSYNSPLHF
TRBV28 TRBD1 CASSLGTGVGNQPQHF
TRBV6-2/TRBV6-3 - CASSYPMTAGHQDTQYF
TRBV10-1 TRBD2 CASSDRSGRALYNEQFF